The clone carrying this T cell receptor beta chain was counted at least ten times. The antigen remains undetermined. This entry is derived from a study of CD8 T cells in ankylosing spondylitis. Study-level findings and limits: The authors reported significant enrichment of disease-linked clones in matched ankylosing spondylitis synovial fluid.

Germline loops: CDR1 SGDLS, CDR2 YYNGEE. The CDR3 contains 15 residues. With 4 bases removed from V and 2 bases from J, the gap between germline ends came to 15 bases. TCRdb reprocessed the 5' RACE reads via MiXCR and lists one record per CDR3 protein. The repertoire holds roughly 42,000 distinct CDR3 sequences, less than 3% seen once, with about 4.8% in the top ten. The sequencing sample was made of blood, either unsorted or a sorted T cell fraction (not recorded which). The chain links TRBV9 to TRBJ2-5, with D possibly TRBD2 on 6 matching bases. The TCR was taken from a male donor with ankylosing spondylitis or in good health (not recorded which). Written as DNA, the CDR3 is TGTGCCAGCAGCCCCGGAGGGTGGCAGCAAGAGACCCAGTACTTC. The encoded protein is CASSPGGWQQETQYF.